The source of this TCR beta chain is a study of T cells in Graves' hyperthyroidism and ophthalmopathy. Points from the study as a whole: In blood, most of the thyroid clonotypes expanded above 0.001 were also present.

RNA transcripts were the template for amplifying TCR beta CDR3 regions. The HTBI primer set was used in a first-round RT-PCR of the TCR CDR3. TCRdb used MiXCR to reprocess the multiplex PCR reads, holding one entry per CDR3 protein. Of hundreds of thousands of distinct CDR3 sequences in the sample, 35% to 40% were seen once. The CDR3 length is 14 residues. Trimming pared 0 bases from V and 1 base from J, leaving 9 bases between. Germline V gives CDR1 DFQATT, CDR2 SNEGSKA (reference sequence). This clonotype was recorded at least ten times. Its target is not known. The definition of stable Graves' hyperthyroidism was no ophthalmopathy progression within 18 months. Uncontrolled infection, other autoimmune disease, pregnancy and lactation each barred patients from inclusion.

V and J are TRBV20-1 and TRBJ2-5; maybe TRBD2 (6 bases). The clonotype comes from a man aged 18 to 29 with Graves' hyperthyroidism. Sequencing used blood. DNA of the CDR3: TGCAGTGCTAGAGATGGGGGGACCCAAGAGACCCAGTACTTC. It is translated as CSARDGGTQETQYF.